These 3 T cell receptor beta chains were all obtained from the same sample, sequenced in a study of blood T cells in healthy people across ages. Sample-barcoded 5' priming and a J-beta primer mix drove a second PCR of about 6 to 12 cycles. One entry per CDR3 protein results from TCRdb running MiXCR on the 5' RACE reads. The table includes 1.8 million or so distinct CDR3 sequences, around 40% detected once. Material: blood. Receptors originate from a human donor in good health.

This clonotype has more than one count but fewer than ten. The rearrangement joins TRBV4-3 to TRBJ2-7; 8 nucleotides agree with TRBD1. This CDR3 is built from 15 residues. V dropped 5 bases and J dropped 2; count of bases not matched to a gene: 8. The V gene's germline CDR1 is LGHNA and CDR2 YSLEER. CDR3 coding DNA: TGCGCCAGCAGCTTACAACACAGGGGGACCTACGAGCAGTACTTC. It yields the protein CASSLQHRGTYEQYF.

This chain joins TRBV24-1 and TRBJ1-2; D gene ambiguous. The CDR3 extends over 12 amino acids. V was clipped by 7 bases and J by 2 bases, with 7 bases between them. Germline V gives CDR1 KGHDR, CDR2 SFDVKD. For the CDR3, the DNA is TGTGCCACCAGCGTCAGAAACTATGGCTACACCTTC. It yields the protein CATSVRNYGYTF.

The chain carries TRBV10-3 and TRBJ1-4; 7 nucleotides agree with TRBD1. This CDR3 is 14 amino acids long. Germline trimming cut 3 bases from V and 8 bases from J; bases unmatched to any gene: 6. Germline V CDR1 and CDR2: ENHRY, SYGVKD. The CDR3 DNA sequence: TGTGCCATCAGTGATGACAGGGCGGGAGAAAAACTGTTTTTT. This gives the protein CAISDDRAGEKLFF.